The text below deals with one T cell receptor (beta chain). This specimen belongs to a study of blood T cell repertoires in COVID-19. Sequencing was performed with immunoSEQ multiplex PCR; in TCRdb, only in-frame clones are kept and a portion is missing. The sample lists more than 20,000 clones; about 91% were seen once. This CDR3 spans 15 amino acids. The V gene's germline CDR1 is SNHLY and CDR2 FYNNEI. The ends were cut back, 8 bases at V and 7 bases at J, with 21 bases in the middle. This sequence was found in a man aged 65 to 79 with acute or convalescent COVID-19. The source material was peripheral blood. The chain carries TRBV2 and TRBJ1-5; D is perhaps TRBD1 (6 bases). This chain's CDR3 is CASQWEGGRRQPQHF. The CDR3 nucleotides read TGTGCCAGCCAGTGGGAAGGGGGAAGGAGGCAGCCCCAGCATTTT.